Sequencing of this T cell receptor (beta chain) was carried out in a study of cytomegalovirus exposure and HLA in healthy donors. Overall study context: Unique TCR beta sequences numbering 117 million came from 150 million to 200 million T cells in an earlier analysis.

By proportion, this clone is medium-sized (0.01 to 0.1%). This CDR3 has 17 residues. V lost 1 base and J 6 bases, leaving 22 bases between the germline ends. The germline CDR1 and CDR2 sequences are SGHVT and SQSDAQ. With 60 Vbeta and 13 Jbeta primers, the PCR was carried out. Some clones are missing from TCRdb's copy, which holds only in-frame ones; the method was immunoSEQ multiplex PCR. Altogether approximately 70,000 clones are present, just under 75% being singletons, with the ten largest covering 11%. This TCR was recovered from a human donor in good health. The sequenced sample consisted of PBMCs. This rearrangement joins TRBV7-4 to TRBJ2-7; TRBD1 is a possible D gene (5 bases). The CDR3 nucleotides read TGTGCCAGCAGCTTAGGGGGCTCGGGCAGGTCGTGTTGCGAGCAGTACTTC. Translated, it gives CASSLGGSGRSCCEQYF.